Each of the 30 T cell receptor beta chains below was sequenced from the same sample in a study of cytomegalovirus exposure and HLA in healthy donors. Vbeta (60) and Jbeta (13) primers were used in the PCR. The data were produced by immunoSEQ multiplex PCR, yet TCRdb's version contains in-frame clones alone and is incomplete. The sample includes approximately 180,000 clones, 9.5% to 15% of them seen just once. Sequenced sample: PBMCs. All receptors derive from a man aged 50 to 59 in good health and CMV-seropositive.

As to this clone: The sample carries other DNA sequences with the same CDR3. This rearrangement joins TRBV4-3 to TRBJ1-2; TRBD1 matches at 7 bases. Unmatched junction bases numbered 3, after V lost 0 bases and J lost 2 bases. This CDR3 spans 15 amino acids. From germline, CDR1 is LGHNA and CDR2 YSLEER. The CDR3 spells CASSQDLQGNYGYTF. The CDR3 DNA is TGCGCCAGCAGCCAAGACTTACAGGGGAACTATGGCTACACCTTC.

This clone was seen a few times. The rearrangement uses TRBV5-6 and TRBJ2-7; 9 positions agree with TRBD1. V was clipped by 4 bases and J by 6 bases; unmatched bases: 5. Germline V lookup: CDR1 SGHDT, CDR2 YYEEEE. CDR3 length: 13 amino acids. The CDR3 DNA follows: TGTGCCAGCAGCCGGAACAGGGGGCGCGAGCAGTACGTC. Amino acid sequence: CASSRNRGREQYV.

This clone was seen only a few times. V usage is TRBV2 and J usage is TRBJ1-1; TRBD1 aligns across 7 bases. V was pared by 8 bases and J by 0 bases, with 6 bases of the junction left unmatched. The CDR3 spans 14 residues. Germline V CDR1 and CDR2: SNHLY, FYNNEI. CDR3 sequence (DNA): TGTGCCAGCCTCAGGGGGGCGCTGAACACTGAAGCTTTCTTT. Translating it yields CASLRGALNTEAFF.

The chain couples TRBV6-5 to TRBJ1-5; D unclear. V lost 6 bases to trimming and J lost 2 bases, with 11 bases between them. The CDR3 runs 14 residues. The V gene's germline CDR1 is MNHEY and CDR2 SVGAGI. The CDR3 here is CASSIRRGNQPQHF. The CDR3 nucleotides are TGTGCCAGCAGCATCAGGCGCGGCAATCAGCCCCAGCATTTT.

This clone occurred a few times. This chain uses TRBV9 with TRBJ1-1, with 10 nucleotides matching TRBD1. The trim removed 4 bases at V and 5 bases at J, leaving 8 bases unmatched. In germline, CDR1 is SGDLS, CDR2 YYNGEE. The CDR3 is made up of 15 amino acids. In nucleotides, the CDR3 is TGTGCCAGCAGCCTCGCCGGGACAGGGGTGACTGAAGCTTTCTTT. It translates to CASSLAGTGVTEAFF.

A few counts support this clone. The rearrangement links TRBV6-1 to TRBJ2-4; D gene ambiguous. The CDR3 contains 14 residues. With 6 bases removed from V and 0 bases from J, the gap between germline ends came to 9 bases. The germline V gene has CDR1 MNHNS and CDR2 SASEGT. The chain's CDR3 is CASRPAGAKNIQYF. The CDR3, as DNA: TGTGCCAGCAGGCCCGCAGGAGCCAAAAACATTCAGTACTTC.

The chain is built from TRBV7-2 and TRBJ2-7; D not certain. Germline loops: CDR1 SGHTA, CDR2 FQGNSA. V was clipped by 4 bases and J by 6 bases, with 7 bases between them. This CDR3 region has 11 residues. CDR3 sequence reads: CASSSPGEQYF. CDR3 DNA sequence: TGTGCCAGCAGCTCGCCCGGCGAGCAGTACTTC.

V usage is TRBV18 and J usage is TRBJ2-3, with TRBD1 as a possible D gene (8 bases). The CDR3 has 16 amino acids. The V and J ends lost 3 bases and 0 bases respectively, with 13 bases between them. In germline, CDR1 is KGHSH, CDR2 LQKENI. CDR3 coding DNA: TGTGCCAGCTCACCGCTACAGGGGGGGAGCACAGATACGCAGTATTTT. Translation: CASSPLQGGSTDTQYF.

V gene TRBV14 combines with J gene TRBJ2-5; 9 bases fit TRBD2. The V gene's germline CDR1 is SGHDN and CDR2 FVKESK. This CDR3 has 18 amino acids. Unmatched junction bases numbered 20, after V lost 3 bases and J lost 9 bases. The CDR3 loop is CASSHPLGVSGGGPAQYF. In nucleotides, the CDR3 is TGTGCCAGCAGCCACCCTTTGGGGGTTAGCGGGGGAGGACCCGCCCAGTACTTC.

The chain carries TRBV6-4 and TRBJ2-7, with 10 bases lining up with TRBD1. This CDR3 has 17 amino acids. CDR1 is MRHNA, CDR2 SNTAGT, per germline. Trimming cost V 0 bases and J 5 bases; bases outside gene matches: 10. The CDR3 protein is CASSDSKSMGQGNEQYV. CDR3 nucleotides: TGTGCCAGCAGTGACTCGAAGAGTATGGGACAGGGGAACGAGCAGTACGTC.

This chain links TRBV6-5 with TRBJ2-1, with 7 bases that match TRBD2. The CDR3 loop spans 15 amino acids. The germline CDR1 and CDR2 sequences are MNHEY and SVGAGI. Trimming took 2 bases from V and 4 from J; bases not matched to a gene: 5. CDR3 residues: CASSYRSSGYNEQFF. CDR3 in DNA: TGTGCCAGCAGTTACAGGTCTAGCGGTTACAATGAGCAGTTCTTC.

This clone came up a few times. CDR3 loop: CASSFGQGREAFF. The CDR3 coding sequence is TGTGCCAGCAGCTTTGGACAGGGCCGTGAAGCTTTCTTT. The chain recombines TRBV5-8 with TRBJ1-1; 8 nucleotides align to TRBD1. Per the germline V gene, CDR1 is SGHTS and CDR2 is YDEGEE. The CDR3 is 13 residues long. The V and J ends lost 2 bases and 7 bases, in that order; junction bases with no gene match: 4.

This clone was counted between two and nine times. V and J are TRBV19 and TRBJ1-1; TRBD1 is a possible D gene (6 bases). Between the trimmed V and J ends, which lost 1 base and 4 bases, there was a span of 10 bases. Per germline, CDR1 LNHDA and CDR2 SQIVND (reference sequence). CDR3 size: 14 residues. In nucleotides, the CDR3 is TGTGCCAGTAGTATAGGTGAAGGGGGCACTGAAGCTTTCTTT. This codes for CASSIGEGGTEAFF. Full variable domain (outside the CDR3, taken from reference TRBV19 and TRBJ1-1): DGGITQSPKYLFRKEGQNVTLSCEQNLNHDAMYWYRQDPGQGLRLIYYSQIVNDFQKGDIAEGYSVSREKKESFPLTVTSAQKNPTAFYLCASSIGEGGTEAFFGQGTRLTVV.

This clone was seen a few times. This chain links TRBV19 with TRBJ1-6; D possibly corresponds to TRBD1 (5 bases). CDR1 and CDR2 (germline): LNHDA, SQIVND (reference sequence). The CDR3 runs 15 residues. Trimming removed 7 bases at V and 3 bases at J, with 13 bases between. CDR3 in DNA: TGTGCCAGTAACAAGGTTACAGGCTATAATTCACCCCTCCACTTT. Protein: CASNKVTGYNSPLHF.

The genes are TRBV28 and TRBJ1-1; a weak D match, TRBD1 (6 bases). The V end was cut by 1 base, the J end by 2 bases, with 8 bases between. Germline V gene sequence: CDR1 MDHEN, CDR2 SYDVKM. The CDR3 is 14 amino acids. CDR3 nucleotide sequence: TGTGCCAGCAGTTTATTAGGGGGAAACACTGAAGCTTTCTTT. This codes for CASSLLGGNTEAFF.

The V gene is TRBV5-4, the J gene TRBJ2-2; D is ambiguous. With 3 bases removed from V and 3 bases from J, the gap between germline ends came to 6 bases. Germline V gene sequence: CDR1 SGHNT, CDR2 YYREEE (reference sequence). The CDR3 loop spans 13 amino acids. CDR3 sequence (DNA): TGTGCCAGCAGCTCCCCTGACACCGGGGAGCTGTTTTTT. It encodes CASSSPDTGELFF.

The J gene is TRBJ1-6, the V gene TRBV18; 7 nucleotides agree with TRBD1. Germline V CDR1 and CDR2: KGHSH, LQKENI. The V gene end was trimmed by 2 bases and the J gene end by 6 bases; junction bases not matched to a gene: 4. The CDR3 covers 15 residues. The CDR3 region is CASSPLQGRNSPLHF. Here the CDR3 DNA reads TGTGCCAGCTCACCATTACAGGGGCGTAATTCACCCCTCCACTTT.

CDR3 in DNA: TGTGCCAGCAGCCCCCGACAGGGAAACTATGGCTACACCTTC. It specifies CASSPRQGNYGYTF. V and J are TRBV7-2 and TRBJ1-2, with 7 bases matching TRBD1. J lost 2 bases, V lost 5 bases, and 5 bases had no gene match. Germline-derived CDR1 and CDR2 are SGHTA and FQGNSA. The CDR3 consists of 14 residues.

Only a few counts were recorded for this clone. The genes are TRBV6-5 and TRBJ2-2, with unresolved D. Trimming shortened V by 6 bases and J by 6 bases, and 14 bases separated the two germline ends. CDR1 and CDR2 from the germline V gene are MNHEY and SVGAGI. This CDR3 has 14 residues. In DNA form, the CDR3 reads TGTGCCAGCAGGCCCGAGCTAGTTTCCGGGGAGCTGTTTTTT. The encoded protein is CASRPELVSGELFF.

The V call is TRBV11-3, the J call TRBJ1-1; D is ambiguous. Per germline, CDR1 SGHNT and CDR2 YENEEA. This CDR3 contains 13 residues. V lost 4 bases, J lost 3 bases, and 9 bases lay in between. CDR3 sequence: CASSSTPYTEAFF. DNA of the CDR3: TGTGCCAGCAGCTCGACACCGTACACTGAAGCTTTCTTT.

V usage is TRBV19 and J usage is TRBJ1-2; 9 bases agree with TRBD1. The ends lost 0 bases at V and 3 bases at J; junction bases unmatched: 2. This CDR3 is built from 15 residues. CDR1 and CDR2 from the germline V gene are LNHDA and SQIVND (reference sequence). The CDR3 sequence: CASSIERTGDYGYTF. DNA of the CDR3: TGTGCCAGTAGTATAGAGAGGACAGGGGACTATGGCTACACCTTC. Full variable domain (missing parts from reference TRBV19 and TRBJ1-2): DGGITQSPKYLFRKEGQNVTLSCEQNLNHDAMYWYRQDPGQGLRLIYYSQIVNDFQKGDIAEGYSVSREKKESFPLTVTSAQKNPTAFYLCASSIERTGDYGYTFGSGTRLTVV.

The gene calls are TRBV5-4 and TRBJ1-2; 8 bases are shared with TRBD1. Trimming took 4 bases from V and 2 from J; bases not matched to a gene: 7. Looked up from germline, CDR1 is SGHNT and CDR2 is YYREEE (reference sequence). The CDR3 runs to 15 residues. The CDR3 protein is CASSLGDRQNYGYTF. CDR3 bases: TGTGCCAGCAGCCTAGGGGACAGGCAGAACTATGGCTACACCTTC.

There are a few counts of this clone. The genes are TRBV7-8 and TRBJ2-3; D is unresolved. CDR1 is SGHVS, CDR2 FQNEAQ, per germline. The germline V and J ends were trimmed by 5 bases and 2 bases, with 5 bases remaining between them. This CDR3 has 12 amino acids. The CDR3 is CASSPSTDTQYF. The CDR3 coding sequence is TGTGCCAGCAGCCCGTCCACAGATACGCAGTATTTT.

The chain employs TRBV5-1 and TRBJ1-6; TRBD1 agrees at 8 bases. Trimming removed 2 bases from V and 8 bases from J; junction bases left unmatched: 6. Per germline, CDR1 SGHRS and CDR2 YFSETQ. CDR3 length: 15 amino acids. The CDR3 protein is CASSLETGGDSPLHF. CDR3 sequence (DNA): TGCGCCAGCAGCTTAGAAACAGGGGGTGATTCACCCCTCCACTTT.

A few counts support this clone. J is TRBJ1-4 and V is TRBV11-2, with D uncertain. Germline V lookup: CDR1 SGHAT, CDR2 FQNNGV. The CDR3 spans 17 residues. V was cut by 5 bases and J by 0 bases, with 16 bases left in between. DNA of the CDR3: TGTGCCAGCAGCCCTCGTCGGAGGGCTGCAACTAATGAAAAACTGTTTTTT. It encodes CASSPRRRAATNEKLFF. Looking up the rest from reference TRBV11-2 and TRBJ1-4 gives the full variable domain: EAGVAQSPRYKIIEKRQSVAFWCNPISGHATLYWYQQILGQGPKLLIQFQNNGVVDDSQLPKDRFSAERLKGVDSTLKIQPAKLEDSAVYLCASSPRRRAATNEKLFFGSGTQLSVL.

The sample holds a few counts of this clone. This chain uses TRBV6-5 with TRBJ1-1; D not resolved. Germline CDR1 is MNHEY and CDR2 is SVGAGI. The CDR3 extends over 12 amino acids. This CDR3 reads CVTRGWDTEAFF. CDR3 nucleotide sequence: TGTGTCACACGAGGGTGGGACACTGAAGCTTTCTTT.

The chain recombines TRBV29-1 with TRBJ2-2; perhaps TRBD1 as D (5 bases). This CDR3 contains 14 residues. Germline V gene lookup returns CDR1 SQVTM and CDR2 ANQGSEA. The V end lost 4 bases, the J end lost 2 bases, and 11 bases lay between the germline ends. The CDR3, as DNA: TGCAGCGTTGCAGCAGGGCTTAACACCGGGGAGCTGTTTTTT. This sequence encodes CSVAAGLNTGELFF.

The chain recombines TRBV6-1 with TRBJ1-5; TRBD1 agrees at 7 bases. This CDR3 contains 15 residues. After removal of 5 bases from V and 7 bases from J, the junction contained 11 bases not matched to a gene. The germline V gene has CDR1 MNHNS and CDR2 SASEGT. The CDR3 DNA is TGTGCCAGCAGTTCGCTGTGGGACAGCGGGCAGCCCCAGCATTTT. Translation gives CASSSLWDSGQPQHF.

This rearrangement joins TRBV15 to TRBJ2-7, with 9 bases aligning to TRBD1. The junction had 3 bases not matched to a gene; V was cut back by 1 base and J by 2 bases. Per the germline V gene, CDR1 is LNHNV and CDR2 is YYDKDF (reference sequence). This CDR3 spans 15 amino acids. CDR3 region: CATSRGGQGAYEQYF. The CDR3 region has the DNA TGTGCCACCAGCAGAGGGGGACAGGGAGCCTACGAGCAGTACTTC.

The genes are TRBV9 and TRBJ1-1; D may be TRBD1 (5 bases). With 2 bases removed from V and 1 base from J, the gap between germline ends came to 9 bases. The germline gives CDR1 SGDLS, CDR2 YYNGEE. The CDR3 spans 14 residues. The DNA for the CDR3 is TGTGCCAGCAGCGTCCAGACAGCGAACACTGAAGCTTTCTTT. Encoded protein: CASSVQTANTEAFF.